Presented here are 18 T cell receptor beta chains from one specimen sequenced in a study of chemoradiotherapy in HPV16-positive cancers (dated by TCRdb to 2021 to 2024). Receptor amplification or capture employed the immunoSEQ multiplex PCR assay. This is the immuneACCESS table as TCRdb keeps it, with only in-frame sequences that have V and J called. A part of the clones is gone; compared with another copy, unresolved V genes explain less than half, and the rest is unexplained. This sample has about 66,000 clones in its table, and more than 70% of those were observed once. The ten largest make up 4% to 4.5% of the sample. The sequenced sample was blood, obtained from a patient who underwent chemoradiotherapy. Source of these receptors: a human donor with HPV-associated anogenital cancer.

This clone showed up just once. V usage is TRBV5-1 and J usage is TRBJ1-2; 7 bases map to TRBD1. This CDR3 region has 13 residues. Germline V CDR1 and CDR2: SGHRS, YFSETQ. The V segment lost 4 bases and the J segment 6 bases; nucleotides outside the gene matches: 6. In DNA, the CDR3 is TGCGCCAGCAGCGAAGGGACAGCTAATGGCTACACCTTC. Encoded protein: CASSEGTANGYTF.

V gene TRBV6-5 combines with J gene TRBJ2-7; 7 nucleotides line up with TRBD2. V lost 7 bases, J lost 9 bases, and 9 bases stayed unmatched. The CDR3 is made up of 12 amino acids. CDR1 is MNHEY, CDR2 SVGAGI, per germline. Here the CDR3 reads CASTTAGGRQYF. The CDR3 DNA sequence: TGTGCCAGCACCACGGCCGGGGGGAGGCAGTACTTC.

The rearrangement uses TRBV11-2 and TRBJ2-7; D is unclear. The CDR3 consists of 16 residues. V was trimmed by 5 bases and J by 2 bases, leaving 19 bases between them. Germline CDR1 and CDR2: SGHAT and FQNNGV. In nucleotides, the CDR3 is TGTGCCAGCAGCCCCAAGACCGGAGTACGGACCTACGAGCAGTACTTC. It translates to CASSPKTGVRTYEQYF.

This clone was counted between two and nine times. In DNA, the CDR3 is TGTGCCAGCGGGACTAGCGGGAGTTACAATGAGCAGTTCTTC. This sequence encodes CASGTSGSYNEQFF. The chain employs TRBV19 and TRBJ2-1; 14 bases line up with TRBD2. CDR3 length equals 14 residues. CDR1 is LNHDA, CDR2 SQIVND, per germline (reference sequence). J lost 4 bases, V lost 9 bases, and 2 bases had no gene match.

The chain joins TRBV13 to TRBJ2-7; D possibly corresponds to TRBD1 (6 bases). With 5 bases removed from V and 5 bases from J, the gap between germline ends came to 16 bases. The germline V gene has CDR1 PRHDT and CDR2 FYEKMQ (reference sequence). This CDR3 spans 14 amino acids. CDR3 bases: TGTGCCAGCAGCCCCTTACAGGGAGTCCACGAGCAGTACTTC. Translating it yields CASSPLQGVHEQYF.

This clone was detected a few times. J is TRBJ2-1 and V is TRBV15; 11 bases are shared with TRBD2. The CDR3 is made up of 14 amino acids. Germline values: CDR1 LNHNV, CDR2 YYDKDF (reference sequence). J lost 8 bases, V lost 8 bases, and 8 bases had no gene match. In nucleotides, the CDR3 is TGTGCCACCCGTACTAGCGGGAGTATCGATGAGCAGTTCTTC. This sequence encodes CATRTSGSIDEQFF.

The rearrangement links TRBV7-2 to TRBJ1-1; 10 bases align to TRBD1. The V gene's germline CDR1 is SGHTA and CDR2 FQGNSA. Trimming took 3 bases from V and 1 from J; bases not matched to a gene: 5. The CDR3 has 16 residues. The CDR3 reads CASSLTGGDRNTEAFF. CDR3 coding DNA: TGTGCCAGCAGCTTGACAGGGGGCGATAGGAACACTGAAGCTTTCTTT.

The chain uses TRBV11-2 and TRBJ2-7; TRBD1 or TRBD2 may be the D gene (5 bases each). The V gene's germline CDR1 is SGHAT and CDR2 FQNNGV. This CDR3 comprises 13 residues. V lost 1 base to trimming and J lost 9 bases, with 13 bases between them. CDR3 nucleotides: TGTGCCAGCAGCTTAGTGAGGGGTGCTGGGCAGTACTTC. It specifies CASSLVRGAGQYF.

The genes are TRBV4-1 and TRBJ2-3, with no clear D. CDR1 and CDR2 (germline): MGHRA, YSYEKL. The CDR3 contains 13 residues. With 4 bases removed from V and 4 bases from J, the gap between germline ends came to 9 bases. The CDR3 is CASSPERSDTQYF. The CDR3 DNA reads TGCGCCAGCAGCCCGGAACGGTCAGATACGCAGTATTTT.

V usage is TRBV4-1 and J usage is TRBJ2-1; D remains ambiguous. CDR3 size: 16 residues. Germline CDR1 reads MGHRA; CDR2 reads YSYEKL. Trimming stripped 0 bases from V and 9 bases from J, with 18 bases between. The CDR3 sequence is CASSQEKGSGLPEQFF. CDR3 bases: TGCGCCAGCAGCCAAGAGAAAGGATCGGGTCTACCTGAGCAGTTCTTC.

This rearrangement joins TRBV6-5 to TRBJ2-1, with TRBD2 matching 11 bases. Looked up from germline, CDR1 is MNHEY and CDR2 is SVGAGI. Trimming took 6 bases from V and 5 from J; bases not matched to a gene: 0. The length of the CDR3 is 13 residues. CDR3 nucleotide sequence: TGTGCCAGCAGGACTAGCGGGGACAATGAGCAGTTCTTC. Protein: CASRTSGDNEQFF.

In its sample, this clone was seen a few times. The J gene is TRBJ1-5, the V gene TRBV7-2; no firm D call. Germline CDR1 is SGHTA and CDR2 is FQGNSA. The CDR3 has 15 amino acids. Trimming stripped 4 bases from V and 5 bases from J, with 15 bases between. The CDR3 loop is CASSSDGLADQPQHF. For the CDR3, the DNA is TGTGCCAGCAGCTCAGACGGTCTAGCGGATCAGCCCCAGCATTTT.

The V gene is TRBV18, the J gene TRBJ2-2; D possibly corresponds to TRBD2 (5 bases). Germline V lookup: CDR1 KGHSH, CDR2 LQKENI. CDR3 length: 14 amino acids. Trimming cost V 10 bases and J 4 bases, with 16 bases left between them. In DNA, the CDR3 is TGTGCCATCGCTGGCGAACGGGGCACCGGGGAGCTGTTTTTT. It yields the protein CAIAGERGTGELFF.

The chain is built from TRBV10-2 and TRBJ2-7; 10 nucleotides agree with TRBD1. The CDR3 is 15 amino acids. The germline CDR1 and CDR2 sequences are WSHSY and SAAADI. V was clipped by 6 bases and J by 2 bases; unmatched bases: 7. The CDR3 sequence is CASRGPGQGTYEQYF. In DNA, the CDR3 is TGCGCCAGCAGGGGACCGGGACAGGGGACCTACGAGCAGTACTTC.

This chain links TRBV7-9 with TRBJ1-1, with D tentatively TRBD1 (6 bases). The CDR3 length is 16 residues. Germline assignment: CDR1 SEHNR and CDR2 FQNEAQ (reference sequence). V was shortened by 1 base and J by 7 bases, with 19 bases between the two germline ends. The CDR3 here is CASSLGGTLGKGEAFF. The CDR3 DNA sequence: TGTGCCAGCAGCTTAGGCGGGACATTGGGGAAAGGTGAAGCTTTCTTT. Combining the CDR3 with reference TRBV7-9 and TRBJ1-1 gives the whole variable domain DTGVSQNPRHKITKRGQNVTFRCDPISEHNRLYWYRQTLGQGPEFLTYFQNEAQLEKSRLLSDRFSAERPKGSFSTLEIQRTEQGDSAMYLCASSLGGTLGKGEAFFGQGTRLTVV.

This clone was counted a few times. This sequence joins TRBV7-3 and TRBJ1-1; D is unresolved. Trimming left V 1 base short and J 5 bases short, with 5 bases between. The CDR3 consists of 12 residues. In germline, CDR1 is SGHTA, CDR2 FQGTGA. The CDR3 is CASSLRGTEAFF. For the CDR3, the DNA is TGTGCCAGCAGCTTAAGGGGAACTGAAGCTTTCTTT.

The chain is built from TRBV5-4 and TRBJ2-7, with D tentatively TRBD2 (5 bases). The CDR3 has 16 amino acids. The V end lost 3 bases, the J end lost 0 bases, and 16 bases lay between the germline ends. Per germline, CDR1 SGHNT and CDR2 YYREEE (reference sequence). The CDR3 nucleotides are TGTGCCAGCAGCTCCAACGCAGCGGTCTTCTCCTACGAGCAGTACTTC. This translates into CASSSNAAVFSYEQYF.

A single count supports this clone. The chain links TRBV19 to TRBJ2-1, with D hard to call. Germline V gene data show CDR1 as LNHDA and CDR2 as SQIVND (reference sequence). Trimming took off 5 bases at V and 1 base at J, with 9 bases between the two ends. The CDR3 sequence is 14 residues long. This chain's CDR3 is CASSSPRSYNEQFF. The DNA for the CDR3 is TGTGCCAGTAGTTCCCCGAGGTCCTACAATGAGCAGTTCTTC.